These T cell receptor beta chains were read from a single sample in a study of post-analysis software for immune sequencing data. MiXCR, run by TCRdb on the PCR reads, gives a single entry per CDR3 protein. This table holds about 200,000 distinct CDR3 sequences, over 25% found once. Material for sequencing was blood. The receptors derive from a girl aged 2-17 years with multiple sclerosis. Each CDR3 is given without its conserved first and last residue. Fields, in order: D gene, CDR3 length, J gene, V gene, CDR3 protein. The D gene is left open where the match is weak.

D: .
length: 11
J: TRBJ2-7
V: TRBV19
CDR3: ASSPSASYEQY

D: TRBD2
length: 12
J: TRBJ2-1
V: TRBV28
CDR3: ASISGETYNEQF

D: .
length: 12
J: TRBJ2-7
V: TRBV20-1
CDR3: SATSTGLSYEQY

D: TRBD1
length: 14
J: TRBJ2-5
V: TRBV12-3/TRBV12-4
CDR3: ASSSNRGTARETQY

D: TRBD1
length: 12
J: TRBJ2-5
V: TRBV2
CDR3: ASSVGGPGETQY

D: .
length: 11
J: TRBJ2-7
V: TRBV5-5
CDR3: ASSWDSSYEQY

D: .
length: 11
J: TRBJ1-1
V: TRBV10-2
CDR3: ASVQAMNTEAF

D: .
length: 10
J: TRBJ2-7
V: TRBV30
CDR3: AWSVQAYEQY

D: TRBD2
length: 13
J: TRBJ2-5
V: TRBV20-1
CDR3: SADYPQGGIRDQY

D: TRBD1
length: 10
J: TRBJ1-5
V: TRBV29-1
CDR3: SAGTENQPQH

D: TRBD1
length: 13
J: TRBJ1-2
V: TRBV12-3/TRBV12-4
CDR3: ASSRRQGSNYGYT

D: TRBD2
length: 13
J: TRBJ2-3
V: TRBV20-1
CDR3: SASGTSGDEGTQY

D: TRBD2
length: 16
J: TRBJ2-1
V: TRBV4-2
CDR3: ASSQDRLRGDLPNEQF

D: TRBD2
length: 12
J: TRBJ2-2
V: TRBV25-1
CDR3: ASRLSGGTGELF

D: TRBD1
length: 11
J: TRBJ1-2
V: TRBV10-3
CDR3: AIRGTGLYGYT

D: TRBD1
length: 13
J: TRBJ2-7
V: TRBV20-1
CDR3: SARDLGQGPYEQY

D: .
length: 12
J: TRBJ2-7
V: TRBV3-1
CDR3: ASSQEGPEWEQY

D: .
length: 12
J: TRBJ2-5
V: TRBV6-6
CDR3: ASSYQGPIVAQY

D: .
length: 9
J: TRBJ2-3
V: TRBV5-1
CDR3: ASSGLDTQY

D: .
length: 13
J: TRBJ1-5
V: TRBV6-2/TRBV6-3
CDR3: ASTWGRGSNQPQH

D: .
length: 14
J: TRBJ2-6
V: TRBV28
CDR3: ASSSHRISGANVLT

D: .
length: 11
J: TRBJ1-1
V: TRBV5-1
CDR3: ASNFGGLAEAF

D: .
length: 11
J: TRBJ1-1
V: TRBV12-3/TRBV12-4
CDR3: ASSLRGSVEAF

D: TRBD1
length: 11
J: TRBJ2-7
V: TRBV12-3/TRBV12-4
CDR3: ASSFPGGWKQY

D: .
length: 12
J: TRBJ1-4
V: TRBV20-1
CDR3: SALGLPANEKLF

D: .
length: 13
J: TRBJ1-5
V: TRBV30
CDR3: AWSVTGASNQPRH

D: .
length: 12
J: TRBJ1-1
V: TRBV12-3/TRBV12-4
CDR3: ASSTTPGGTEAF

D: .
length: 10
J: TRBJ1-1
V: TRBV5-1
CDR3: ASSLSQTEAF

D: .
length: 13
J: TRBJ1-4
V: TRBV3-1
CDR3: ASSQDPGPNEKLF

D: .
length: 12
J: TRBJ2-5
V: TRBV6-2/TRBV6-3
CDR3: ASSRTGPQETQY

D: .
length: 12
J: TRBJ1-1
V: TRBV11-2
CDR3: ASSLPPRNTEAF

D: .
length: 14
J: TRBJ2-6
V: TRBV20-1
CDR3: SAREQGRAGANVLT

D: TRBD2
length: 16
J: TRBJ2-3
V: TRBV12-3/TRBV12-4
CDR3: ASSLRLWTSAGTDTQY

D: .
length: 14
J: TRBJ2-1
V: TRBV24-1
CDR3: ATSDIQGDGCNEQF

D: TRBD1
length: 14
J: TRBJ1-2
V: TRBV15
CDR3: ATSQPGQGEGYGYT

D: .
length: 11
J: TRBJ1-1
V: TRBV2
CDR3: ASRTRGYTEAF

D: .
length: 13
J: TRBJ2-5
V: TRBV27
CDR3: ASSLSLAFWETQY

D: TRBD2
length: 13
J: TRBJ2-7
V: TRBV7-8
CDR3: ASSLGGLAAYEQY

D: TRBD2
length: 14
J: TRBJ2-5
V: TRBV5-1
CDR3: ASSSRLAVYQETQY

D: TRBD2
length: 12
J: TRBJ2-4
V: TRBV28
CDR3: ASSSPQLAGFQY

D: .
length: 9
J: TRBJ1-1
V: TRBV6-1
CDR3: ASSLVTEAF

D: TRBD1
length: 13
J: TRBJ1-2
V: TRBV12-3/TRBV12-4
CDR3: TSSYPGTANYGYT

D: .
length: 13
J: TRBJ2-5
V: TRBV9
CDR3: ASSETGSVPETQY

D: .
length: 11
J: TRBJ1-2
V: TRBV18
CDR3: ASSLSTGGGYT

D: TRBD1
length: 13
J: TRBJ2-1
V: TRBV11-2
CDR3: ASSLGTGAYNEQF

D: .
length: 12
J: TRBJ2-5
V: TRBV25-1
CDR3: ASSERVPQETQY

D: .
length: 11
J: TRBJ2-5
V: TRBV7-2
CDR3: ASSTGGSGEQY

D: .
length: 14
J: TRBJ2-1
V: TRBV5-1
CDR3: ASSPGGAPLINEQF

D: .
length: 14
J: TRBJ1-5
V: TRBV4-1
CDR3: ASSQDLRTAGQPQH

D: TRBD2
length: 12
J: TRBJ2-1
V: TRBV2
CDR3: ASSGTSFYNEQF

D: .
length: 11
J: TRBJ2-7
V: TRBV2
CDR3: ASRFPGSYEQY

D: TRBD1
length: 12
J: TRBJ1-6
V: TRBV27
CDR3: ASSPVTGVNILH

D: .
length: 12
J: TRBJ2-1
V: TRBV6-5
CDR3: ASRGKSSYNEQF

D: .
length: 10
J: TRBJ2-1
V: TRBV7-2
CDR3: ASSLAVWEQF